Below, 27 T cell receptor beta chains from the same sample are listed, as sequenced in a study of blood T cells in healthy people across ages. PCR was performed a second time for roughly 7 to 11 cycles using a sample-barcoded 5' primer and a J-beta primer mix. TCRdb re-derived calls from the 5' RACE reads in MiXCR, one entry per CDR3 protein. Among about 1.7 million distinct CDR3 sequences, 28% were seen once, and the ten largest hold about 8%. The sequenced material came from blood. The receptors stem from a woman aged 25-40 years in good health.

This clonotype was recorded a few times. The chain has TRBV29-1 and TRBJ2-5, with D perhaps assigned TRBD1 or TRBD2 (5 bases each). This CDR3 is 11 amino acids long. Trimming took off 5 bases at V and 8 bases at J, with 12 bases between the two ends. CDR1 and CDR2 (germline): SQVTM, ANQGSEA. CDR3 nucleotides: TGCAGCGTTCGGGACCAACTCACCCAGTACTTC. The encoded protein is CSVRDQLTQYF.

This clonotype has only a few counts. The chain is built from TRBV9 and TRBJ1-2; D perhaps matches TRBD1 (5 bases). Germline assignment: CDR1 SGDLS and CDR2 YYNGEE. The CDR3 spans 16 residues. Trimming removed 3 bases from V and 2 bases from J, with 17 bases in between. The CDR3 DNA sequence: TGTGCCAGCAGCGGGGGCCTCGAAGGGGCAAACTATGGCTACACCTTC. Translating gives CASSGGLEGANYGYTF.

The V call is TRBV6-6, the J call TRBJ2-7; 9 nucleotides agree with TRBD2. CDR1 and CDR2 (germline): MNHNY, SVGAGI (reference sequence). The trim removed 0 bases at V and 3 bases at J, leaving 9 bases unmatched. The CDR3 has 17 amino acids. Here the CDR3 reads CASSYSFSGGLVYEQYF. In DNA, the CDR3 is TGTGCCAGCAGTTACTCGTTTAGCGGGGGATTGGTCTACGAGCAGTACTTC.

This clonotype was seen more than once but under ten times. The chain combines TRBV12-3 or TRBV12-4 with TRBJ2-1, with D hard to call. The V end lost 6 bases, the J end lost 4 bases, and 7 bases lay between the germline ends. CDR3 length equals 12 residues. CDR3 loop: CASRAGYNEQFF. CDR3 nucleotide sequence: TGTGCCAGCAGGGCCGGATACAATGAGCAGTTCTTC.

This clonotype appeared a few times. The chain employs TRBV6-5 and TRBJ2-1; 7 bases are shared with TRBD2. J lost 10 bases, V lost 0 bases, and 3 bases had no gene match. The CDR3 runs to 13 residues. Germline V gives CDR1 MNHEY, CDR2 SVGAGI. The DNA of the CDR3 is TGTGCCAGCAGTTACTCCAGCGGGAAAGAGCAGTTCTTC. Translating gives CASSYSSGKEQFF.

J is TRBJ1-6 and V is TRBV5-1, with a tentative D call TRBD1 (5 bases). CDR1 is SGHRS, CDR2 YFSETQ, per germline. The CDR3 runs 15 residues. V shed 1 base and J shed 6 bases, with 11 bases lying between them. CDR3 residues: CASSLSSQGNSPLHF. The DNA of the CDR3 is TGCGCCAGCAGCTTGAGTAGCCAGGGTAATTCACCCCTCCACTTT.

The chain links TRBV12-5 to TRBJ2-1, with 14 bases matching TRBD2. With 5 bases clipped from V and 6 bases from J, the junction kept 12 bases outside the gene matches. The CDR3 totals 18 residues. Germline V gives CDR1 LGHNT, CDR2 FRNRAP. CDR3 region: CASGLTGLAGVRSNEQFF. The CDR3 coding sequence is TGTGCTAGTGGTCTAACGGGACTAGCGGGAGTCAGGAGCAATGAGCAGTTCTTC.

This clonotype was seen many times. The rearrangement uses TRBV4-1 and TRBJ2-7; 11 bases match TRBD2. Looked up from germline, CDR1 is MGHRA and CDR2 is YSYEKL. CDR3 length equals 15 residues. Germline trimming cut 5 bases from V and 2 bases from J; bases unmatched to any gene: 5. In DNA form, the CDR3 reads TGCGCCAGCAGCGATGGGACTAGCGGAACCTACGAGCAGTACTTC. It is translated as CASSDGTSGTYEQYF.

This clonotype was recorded a few times. This chain joins TRBV20-1 and TRBJ2-7; TRBD1 aligns across 8 bases. J was trimmed by 2 bases and V by 6 bases; bases with no gene match: 9. This CDR3 has 14 amino acids. The germline V gene encodes CDR1 DFQATT and CDR2 SNEGSKA (reference sequence). The CDR3 reads CSASSRTGTYEQYF. The DNA for the CDR3 is TGCAGTGCCTCTTCGCGGACAGGGACCTACGAGCAGTACTTC.

CDR3 DNA: TGTGCCAGCAGTGTGGGACTAGCGGGAGGCGCCGTTTATGAGCAGTTCTTC. It yields the protein CASSVGLAGGAVYEQFF. This chain uses TRBV27 with TRBJ2-1; 15 bases agree with TRBD2. V trimming: 5 bases; J trimming: 8 bases; junction bases outside the gene matches: 10. The CDR3 has 17 residues. The germline V gene encodes CDR1 MNHEY and CDR2 SMNVEV (reference sequence).

This clonotype was counted between two and nine times. The chain uses TRBV9 and TRBJ2-1; D is ambiguous. V was clipped by 3 bases and J by 0 bases, with 13 bases between them. This CDR3 is built from 16 residues. Germline V gives CDR1 SGDLS, CDR2 YYNGEE. This chain's CDR3 is CASSARRFASYNEQFF. The CDR3 bases are TGTGCCAGCAGCGCGCGCAGATTCGCCTCCTACAATGAGCAGTTCTTC.

In regard to this clonotype: One end of the junction is discordant with germline, which a read error may explain. The rearrangement uses TRBV6-6 and TRBJ2-7; D is undetermined. The CDR3 has 14 residues. CDR1 is MNHNY, CDR2 SVGAGI, per germline (reference sequence). CDR3 loop: CASRRAAGPYDQYF. The CDR3 DNA is TGTGCCAGCAGAAGGGCTGCCGGACCCTACGATCAGTACTTC.

The gene calls are TRBV5-5 and TRBJ2-7, with TRBD2 matching over 7 bases. There are 16 residues in the CDR3. Trimming at V came to 3 bases and at J to 0 bases, leaving 9 bases not matched to a gene. In germline, CDR1 is SGHKS, CDR2 YYEKEE (reference sequence). In DNA, the CDR3 is TGTGCCAGCAGCTCGAACCCTAGCGGTAACTCCTACGAGCAGTACTTC. This encodes CASSSNPSGNSYEQYF.

This clonotype was counted only a few times. The rearrangement uses TRBV12-3 or TRBV12-4 and TRBJ2-4; the D gene is possibly TRBD1 (6 bases). V was pared by 1 base and J by 13 bases, with 17 bases between. CDR3 size: 14 residues. The CDR3 sequence: CASSLDDRNSGQYF. The CDR3 coding sequence is TGTGCCAGCAGTTTAGACGACAGGAACTCCGGGCAGTACTTC.

There are a few counts of this clonotype. This chain uses TRBV7-3 with TRBJ1-3, with 8 bases that match TRBD1. The CDR3 runs to 14 residues. The V and J ends lost 5 bases and 4 bases, in that order; junction bases with no gene match: 4. Per the germline V gene, CDR1 is SGHTA and CDR2 is FQGTGA. CDR3 sequence (DNA): TGTGCCAGCAGCCGGACAGGGACAGGAAACACCATATATTTT. Translation gives CASSRTGTGNTIYF.

This clonotype was found a few times. The V and J genes are TRBV12-3 or TRBV12-4 and TRBJ2-1; the match to TRBD1 covers 8 bases. TRBJ2-7 matches the DNA end more closely, so the J call is doubtful. This CDR3 contains 15 residues. The CDR3 bases are TGTGCCAGCAGTTTAGACAGGGGGACCTACAATGAGCAGTACTTC. Translated, it gives CASSLDRGTYNEQYF.

With regard to this clonotype: This may arise from a read error, as a much more abundant clone is one base away. The V call is TRBV9, the J call TRBJ2-7; D possibly matches TRBD1 or TRBD2 (6 bases each). The CDR3 is made up of 17 amino acids. Trimming pared 0 bases from V and 7 bases from J, leaving 23 bases between. Germline CDR1 reads SGDLS; CDR2 reads YYNGEE. CDR3 bases: TGTGCCAGCAGCGTAGTCCCGGGGGCTAGTTCAGGCAATGAGCAGTACTTC. Translated: CASSVVPGASSGNEQYF.

The rearrangement uses TRBV10-3 and TRBJ2-5; 8 bases are a match to TRBD2. Trimming at V came to 3 bases and at J to 11 bases, leaving 14 bases not matched to a gene. The CDR3 totals 15 residues. Germline V CDR1 and CDR2: ENHRY, SYGVKD. CDR3 DNA: TGTGCCATCAGTGACGCCAGCGGGAGACGGGATGAGCAGTACTTC. As protein: CAISDASGRRDEQYF.

This clonotype occurred a few times. The J gene is TRBJ2-7, the V gene TRBV5-1; 11 bases align to TRBD2. CDR1 SGHRS and CDR2 YFSETQ come from the germline V gene. This CDR3 contains 18 residues. The V and J ends lost 0 bases and 0 bases, in that order; junction bases with no gene match: 8. In DNA, the CDR3 is TGCGCCAGCAGCTTGGCCCCGACTAGCGGGATCGGCTCCTACGAGCAGTACTTC. The encoded protein is CASSLAPTSGIGSYEQYF.

As for this clonotype: At one of its ends the junction is not consistent with the germline gene, which may arise from a read error. The chain links TRBV7-2 to TRBJ2-4; D may be TRBD2 (6 bases). Germline V lookup: CDR1 SGHTA, CDR2 FQGNSA. The CDR3 spans 16 residues. This chain's CDR3 is CAGSLEGSDLYNEQYF. The CDR3 nucleotides are TGTGCCGGCAGCTTGGAGGGTTCCGATCTTTACAATGAGCAGTACTTC.

This clonotype showed up many times. The gene calls are TRBV20-1 and TRBJ1-5; D is unclear. The CDR3 sequence is 13 residues long. Germline V gene data show CDR1 as DFQATT and CDR2 as SNEGSKA (reference sequence). Trimming shortened V by 5 bases and J by 5 bases, and 13 bases separated the two germline ends. The CDR3 DNA reads TGCAGTGCTTCCGGCCCGGGTTATCAGCCCCAGCATTTT. Translating it yields CSASGPGYQPQHF.

Here the CDR3 DNA reads TGTGCCAGCAGCCAATTAGCGGGAGGCCCTCACAATGAGCAGTTCTTC. Protein: CASSQLAGGPHNEQFF. This chain links TRBV3-1 with TRBJ2-1, with 10 bases matching TRBD2. With V trimmed by 2 bases and J by 5 bases, 6 bases remained unmatched. Per the germline V gene, CDR1 is LGHDT and CDR2 is YNNKEL (reference sequence). The CDR3 length is 16 residues.

A few counts support this clonotype. The rearrangement uses TRBV2 and TRBJ2-1; D might be TRBD1 (6 bases). V lost 6 bases and J 3 bases, leaving 15 bases between the germline ends. The CDR3 length is 15 residues. The germline V gene encodes CDR1 SNHLY and CDR2 FYNNEI. CDR3 DNA: TGTGCCAGCAGCTTCGGTGAGGGGGTCTACAATGAGCAGTTCTTC. Protein product: CASSFGEGVYNEQFF.

The rearrangement uses TRBV7-9 and TRBJ1-2; perhaps TRBD1 as D (6 bases). Trimming removed 4 bases from V and 2 bases from J, with 17 bases in between. This CDR3 is built from 16 residues. Germline V gene lookup returns CDR1 SEHNR and CDR2 FQNEAQ (reference sequence). The CDR3 DNA follows: TGTGCCAGCAGCTCCCCCAAAGGGGGAGGGAACTATGGCTACACCTTC. Its translation: CASSSPKGGGNYGYTF. Together with reference TRBV7-9 and TRBJ1-2, the CDR3 gives the full variable domain: DTGVSQNPRHKITKRGQNVTFRCDPISEHNRLYWYRQTLGQGPEFLTYFQNEAQLEKSRLLSDRFSAERPKGSFSTLEIQRTEQGDSAMYLCASSSPKGGGNYGYTFGSGTRLTVV.

This rearrangement joins TRBV6-6 to TRBJ2-1, with D uncertain. Deletions cut 8 bases from V and 5 bases from J, with 7 bases between. This CDR3 is 11 amino acids long. Per the germline V gene, CDR1 is MNHNY and CDR2 is SVGAGI (reference sequence). The DNA of the CDR3 is TGTGCCAGCCTCCGGGACAATGAGCAGTTCTTC. It translates to CASLRDNEQFF.

This clonotype was recorded a few times. The chain recombines TRBV5-1 with TRBJ2-7; D tentatively fits TRBD1 or TRBD2 (5 bases each). V lost 0 bases, J lost 5 bases, and 12 bases lay in between. Germline V gene sequence: CDR1 SGHRS, CDR2 YFSETQ. CDR3 length: 14 amino acids. In nucleotides, the CDR3 is TGCGCCAGCAGCTTGGATGGACGGGACGACGAGCAGTACTTC. Protein product: CASSLDGRDDEQYF.

This clonotype occurred a few times. DNA for the CDR3: TGCGCCAGCAGTGAGTCGACGGGGAGGTACGATACGCAGTATTTT. Residues: CASSESTGRYDTQYF. The chain carries TRBV10-1 and TRBJ2-3; TRBD2 is a possible D gene (6 bases). Trimming cost V 0 bases and J 6 bases, with 13 bases left between them. This CDR3 has 15 residues. Germline-derived CDR1 and CDR2 are WNHNN and SYGVQD (reference sequence).